Sequencing of this TCR beta chain was carried out in a study of T cells of healthy individuals. This clonotype was seen a handful of times. Deletions cut 6 bases from V and 4 bases from J, with 19 bases between. This CDR3 is 14 amino acids long. Germline V gene lookup returns CDR1 SQVTM and CDR2 ANQGSEA. A single record per CDR3 protein comes from TCRdb applying MiXCR to the 5' RACE reads. The sample includes about 53,000 distinct CDR3 sequences, approximately 14% seen only once; the top ten take 16%. V and J are TRBV29-1 and TRBJ2-7, with a possible D match to TRBD2 (5 bases). This clonotype originated in a human donor in good health. For the CDR3, the DNA is TGCAGCGTCTCAAACCTAGGACTGATATACGAGCAGTACTTC. Its protein product is CSVSNLGLIYEQYF.